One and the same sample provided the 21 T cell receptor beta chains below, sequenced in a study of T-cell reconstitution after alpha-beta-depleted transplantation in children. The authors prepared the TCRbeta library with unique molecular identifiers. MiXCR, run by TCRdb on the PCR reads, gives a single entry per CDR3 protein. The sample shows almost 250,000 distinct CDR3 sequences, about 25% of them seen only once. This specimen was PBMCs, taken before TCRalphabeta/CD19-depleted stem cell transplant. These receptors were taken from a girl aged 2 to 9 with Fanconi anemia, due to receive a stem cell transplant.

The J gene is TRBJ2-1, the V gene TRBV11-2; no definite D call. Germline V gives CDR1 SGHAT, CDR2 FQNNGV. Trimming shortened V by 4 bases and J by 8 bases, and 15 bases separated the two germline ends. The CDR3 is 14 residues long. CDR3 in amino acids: CASSSYVPGDEQFF. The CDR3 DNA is TGTGCCAGCAGCTCGTACGTACCCGGAGATGAGCAGTTCTTC.

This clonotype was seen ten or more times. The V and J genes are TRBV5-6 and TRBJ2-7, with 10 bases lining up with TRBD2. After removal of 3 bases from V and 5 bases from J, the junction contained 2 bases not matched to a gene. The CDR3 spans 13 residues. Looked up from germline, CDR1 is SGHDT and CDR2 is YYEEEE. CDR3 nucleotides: TGTGCCAGCAGCTCCGGACTAGCGGACGAGCAGTACTTC. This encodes CASSSGLADEQYF.

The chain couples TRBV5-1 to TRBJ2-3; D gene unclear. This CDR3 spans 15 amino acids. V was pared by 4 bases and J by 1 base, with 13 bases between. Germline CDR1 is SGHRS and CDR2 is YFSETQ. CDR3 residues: CASSARPSGTDTQYF. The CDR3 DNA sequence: TGCGCCAGCAGCGCCAGGCCAAGCGGCACAGATACGCAGTATTTT.

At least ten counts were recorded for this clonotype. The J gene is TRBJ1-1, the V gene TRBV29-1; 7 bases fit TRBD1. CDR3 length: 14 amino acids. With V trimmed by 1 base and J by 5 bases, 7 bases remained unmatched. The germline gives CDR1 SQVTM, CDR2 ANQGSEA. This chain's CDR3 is CSVEVFQGGTEAFF. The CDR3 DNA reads TGCAGCGTTGAAGTTTTCCAGGGGGGAACTGAAGCTTTCTTT.

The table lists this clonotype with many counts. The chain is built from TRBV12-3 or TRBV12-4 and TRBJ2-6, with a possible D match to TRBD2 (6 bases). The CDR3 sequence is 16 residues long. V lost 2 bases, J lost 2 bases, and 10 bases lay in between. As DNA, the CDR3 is TGTGCCAGCAGTTTACCGACGGGGGCTGGGGCCAACGTCCTGACTTTC. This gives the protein CASSLPTGAGANVLTF.

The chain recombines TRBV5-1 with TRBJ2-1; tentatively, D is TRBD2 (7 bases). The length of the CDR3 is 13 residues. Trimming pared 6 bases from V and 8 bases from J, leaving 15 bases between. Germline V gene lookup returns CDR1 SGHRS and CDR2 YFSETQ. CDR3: CASKGEGLDEQFF. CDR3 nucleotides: TGCGCCAGCAAGGGGGAGGGCCTCGATGAGCAGTTCTTC.

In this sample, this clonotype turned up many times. The CDR3 is CASSQGQQETQYF. The CDR3 nucleotides read TGTGCCAGCAGCCAAGGGCAGCAAGAGACCCAGTACTTC. The rearrangement links TRBV4-2 to TRBJ2-5; no clear D. The germline gives CDR1 LGHNA, CDR2 YNFKEQ. V shed 1 base and J shed 2 bases, with 5 bases lying between them. CDR3 length equals 13 residues.

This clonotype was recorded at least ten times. The CDR3 loop is CSARRTSGSYEQYF. The CDR3 DNA sequence: TGCAGTGCTAGAAGGACTAGCGGCTCCTACGAGCAGTACTTC. The rearrangement links TRBV20-1 to TRBJ2-7; 10 bases are shared with TRBD2. Germline V gives CDR1 DFQATT, CDR2 SNEGSKA (reference sequence). The junction had 1 base not matched to a gene; V was cut back by 2 bases and J by 0 bases. CDR3 length equals 14 residues.

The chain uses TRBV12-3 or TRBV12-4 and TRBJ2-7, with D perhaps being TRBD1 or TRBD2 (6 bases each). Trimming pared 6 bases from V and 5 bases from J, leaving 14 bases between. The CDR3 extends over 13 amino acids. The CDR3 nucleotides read TGTGCCAGCAGGTCGGGGGCCAGGCACGAGCAGTACTTC. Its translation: CASRSGARHEQYF.

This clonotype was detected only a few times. This chain's CDR3 is CASSRFPLLAPANTGELFF. As DNA, the CDR3 is TGTGCCAGCAGCCGGTTTCCCCTACTAGCTCCTGCGAACACCGGGGAGCTGTTTTTT. The rearrangement joins TRBV11-2 to TRBJ2-2; the D gene is possibly TRBD2 (6 bases). The CDR3 sequence is 19 residues long. Trimming cost V 5 bases and J 0 bases, with 22 bases left between them. Germline CDR1 is SGHAT and CDR2 is FQNNGV.

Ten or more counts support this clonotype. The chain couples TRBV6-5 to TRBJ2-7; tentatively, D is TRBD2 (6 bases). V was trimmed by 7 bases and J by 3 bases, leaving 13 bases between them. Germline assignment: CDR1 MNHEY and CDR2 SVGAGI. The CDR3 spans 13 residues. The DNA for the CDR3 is TGTGCCAGCATCCGGGACTTCCTCTACGAGCAGTACTTC. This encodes CASIRDFLYEQYF.

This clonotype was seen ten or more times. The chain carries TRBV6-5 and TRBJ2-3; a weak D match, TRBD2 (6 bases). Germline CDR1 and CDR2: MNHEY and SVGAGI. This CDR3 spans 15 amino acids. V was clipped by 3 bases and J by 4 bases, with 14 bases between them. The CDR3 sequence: CASSYSQGGADTQYF. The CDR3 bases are TGTGCCAGCAGTTATTCTCAGGGAGGCGCAGATACGCAGTATTTT.

CDR3 bases: TGTGCCAGCAGCAGGACTAGCGGGAGCTTGTACAATGAGCAGTTCTTC. This translates into CASSRTSGSLYNEQFF. This chain uses TRBV7-2 with TRBJ2-1, with 13 bases matching TRBD2. Germline lookup yields CDR1 SGHTA and CDR2 FQGNSA. The length of the CDR3 is 16 residues. V lost 5 bases and J lost 4; bases outside the gene matches: 5.

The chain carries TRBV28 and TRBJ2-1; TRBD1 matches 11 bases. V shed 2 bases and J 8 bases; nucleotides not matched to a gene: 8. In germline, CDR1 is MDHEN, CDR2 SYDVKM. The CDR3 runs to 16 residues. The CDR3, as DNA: TGTGCCAGCAGTTTAACCCCCGGGACAGGGGGTCATGAGCAGTTCTTC. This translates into CASSLTPGTGGHEQFF.

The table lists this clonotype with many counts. The CDR3 DNA is TGTGCCAGCAGCTTGTGGGGCGTCGGGCATACGCAGTATTTT. Protein sequence: CASSLWGVGHTQYF. The chain couples TRBV5-8 to TRBJ2-3, with a possible D match to TRBD1 (5 bases). CDR3 length equals 14 residues. The ends were cut back, 1 base at V and 7 bases at J, with 13 bases in the middle. Germline values: CDR1 SGHTS, CDR2 YDEGEE.

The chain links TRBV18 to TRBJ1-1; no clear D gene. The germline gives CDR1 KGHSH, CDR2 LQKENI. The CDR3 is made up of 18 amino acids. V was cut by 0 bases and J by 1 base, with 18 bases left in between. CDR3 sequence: CASSPPTLVREENTEAFF. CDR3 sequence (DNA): TGTGCCAGCTCACCACCGACCCTAGTGAGGGAAGAGAACACTGAAGCTTTCTTT.

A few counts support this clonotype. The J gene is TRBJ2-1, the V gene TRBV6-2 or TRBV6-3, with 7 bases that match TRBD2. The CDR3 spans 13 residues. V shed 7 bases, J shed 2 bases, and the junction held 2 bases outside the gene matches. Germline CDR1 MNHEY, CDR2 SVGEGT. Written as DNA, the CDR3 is TGTGCCAGCACCGGGACTACCTACAATGAGCAGTTCTTC. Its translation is CASTGTTYNEQFF.

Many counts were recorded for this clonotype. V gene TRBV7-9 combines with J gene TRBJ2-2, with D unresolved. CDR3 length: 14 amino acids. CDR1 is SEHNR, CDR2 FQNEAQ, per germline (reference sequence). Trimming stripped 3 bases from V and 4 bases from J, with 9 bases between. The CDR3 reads CASSFPHSTGELFF. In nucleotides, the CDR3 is TGTGCCAGCAGCTTTCCGCACAGCACCGGGGAGCTGTTTTTT.

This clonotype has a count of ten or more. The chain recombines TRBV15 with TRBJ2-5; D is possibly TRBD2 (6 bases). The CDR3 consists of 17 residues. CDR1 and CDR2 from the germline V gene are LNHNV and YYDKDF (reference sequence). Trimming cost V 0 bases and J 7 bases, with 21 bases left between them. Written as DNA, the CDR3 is TGTGCCACCAGCAGAGACCTAGGTAGCGGTCTCTGGGGGACCCAGTACTTC. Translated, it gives CATSRDLGSGLWGTQYF.

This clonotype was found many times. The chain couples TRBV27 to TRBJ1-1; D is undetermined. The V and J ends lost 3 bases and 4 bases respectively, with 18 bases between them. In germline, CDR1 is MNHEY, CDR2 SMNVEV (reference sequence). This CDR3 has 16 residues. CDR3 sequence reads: CASSFTNVGLGTEAFF. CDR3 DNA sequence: TGTGCCAGCAGTTTCACTAATGTAGGATTAGGCACTGAAGCTTTCTTT.

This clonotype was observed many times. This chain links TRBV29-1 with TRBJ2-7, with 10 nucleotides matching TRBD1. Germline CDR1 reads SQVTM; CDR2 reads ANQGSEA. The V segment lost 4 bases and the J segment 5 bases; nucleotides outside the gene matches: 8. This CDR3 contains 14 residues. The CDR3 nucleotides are TGCAGCGTTGCAGGCGGGACAGGGGAAAACGAGCAGTACTTC. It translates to CSVAGGTGENEQYF.